These T cell receptor beta chains were read from a single sample in a study of a mutant IDH1 vaccine in newly diagnosed glioma. TCRdb's copy holds only in-frame clones and misses some; the assay was immunoSEQ multiplex PCR. In the table there are around 54,000 clones, approximately 81% of which are singletons. The sample was PBMCs, taken from a glioma patient treated with radiotherapy, temozolomide or both. These receptors were collected from a man aged 18 to 35 with glioma. CDR3s include the opening cysteine and the closing phenylalanine or tryptophan. A D gene is named only where the DNA matches it firmly.

CDR3aa: CATSRATEGYGYTF; j_gene: TRBJ1-2; v_gene: TRBV15; d_gene: -
CDR3aa: CASSLGTSGTDTQYF; j_gene: TRBJ2-3; v_gene: TRBV4-3; d_gene: TRBD2
CDR3aa: CASGQDPRVGGYTF; j_gene: TRBJ1-2; v_gene: TRBV6-5; d_gene: -
CDR3aa: CANGDSWPESPSSTNEKLFF; j_gene: TRBJ1-4; v_gene: TRBV6-4; d_gene: TRBD1
CDR3aa: CASSPGTEAFF; j_gene: TRBJ1-1; v_gene: TRBV6-5; d_gene: -
CDR3aa: CASTRTESSYEQYF; j_gene: TRBJ2-7; v_gene: TRBV2; d_gene: -
CDR3aa: CASSLFFDRGREKLFF; j_gene: TRBJ1-4; v_gene: TRBV7-6; d_gene: TRBD1
CDR3aa: CAIGTGSYEQYF; j_gene: TRBJ2-7; v_gene: TRBV10-3; d_gene: TRBD1
CDR3aa: CASSIEISYEQYF; j_gene: TRBJ2-7; v_gene: TRBV18; d_gene: -
CDR3aa: CASSYSWTGGGEKLFF; j_gene: TRBJ1-4; v_gene: TRBV6-5; d_gene: TRBD1
CDR3aa: CASSHFGDSNQPQHF; j_gene: TRBJ1-5; v_gene: TRBV5-5; d_gene: -
CDR3aa: CASRTAYSNQPQHF; j_gene: TRBJ1-5; v_gene: TRBV28; d_gene: -
CDR3aa: CAWKLGPSGNTIYF; j_gene: TRBJ1-3; v_gene: TRBV30; d_gene: -
CDR3aa: CASSQPGSGGNYGYTF; j_gene: TRBJ1-2; v_gene: TRBV5-1; d_gene: TRBD1
CDR3aa: CASSLVQGANTEAFF; j_gene: TRBJ1-1; v_gene: TRBV7-2; d_gene: TRBD1
CDR3aa: CASSYSRGGYGYTF; j_gene: TRBJ1-2; v_gene: TRBV6-5; d_gene: -
CDR3aa: CATRASGNTEAFF; j_gene: TRBJ1-1; v_gene: TRBV6-1; d_gene: -
CDR3aa: CAWSWKGDSPLHF; j_gene: TRBJ1-6; v_gene: TRBV30; d_gene: -
CDR3aa: CSVEGGQVSWNEQFF; j_gene: TRBJ2-1; v_gene: TRBV29-1; d_gene: -
CDR3aa: CSSGRGGYMNTEAFF; j_gene: TRBJ1-1; v_gene: TRBV29-1; d_gene: TRBD1
CDR3aa: CASSIVGAWDGELFF; j_gene: TRBJ2-2; v_gene: TRBV7-2; d_gene: -
CDR3aa: CASSPWDFQETQYF; j_gene: TRBJ2-5; v_gene: TRBV4-1; d_gene: -
CDR3aa: CASSSGQTDYGYTF; j_gene: TRBJ1-2; v_gene: TRBV7-9; d_gene: -
CDR3aa: CASSPLGGNYGYTF; j_gene: TRBJ1-2; v_gene: TRBV5-6; d_gene: -
CDR3aa: CAWSPSQYEQYF; j_gene: TRBJ2-7; v_gene: TRBV30; d_gene: -
CDR3aa: CASPQPGLEAFF; j_gene: TRBJ1-1; v_gene: TRBV19; d_gene: -
CDR3aa: CATSVGQGVSYEQYF; j_gene: TRBJ2-7; v_gene: TRBV10-3; d_gene: -
CDR3aa: CASSVRAAGGELFF; j_gene: TRBJ2-2; v_gene: TRBV7-2; d_gene: -
CDR3aa: CASSPNRENTEAFF; j_gene: TRBJ1-1; v_gene: TRBV28; d_gene: -
CDR3aa: CASSEGKGLGEKLFF; j_gene: TRBJ1-4; v_gene: TRBV2; d_gene: -